The clone carrying this T cell receptor (beta chain) was recorded many times. The antigen is not known. The lymph nodes were axillary draining lymph nodes from breast cancer patients. Using its own MiXCR run on the multiplex PCR reads, TCRdb lists one record per CDR3 protein. The table lists over 100,000 distinct CDR3 sequences, about a fifth of them singletons. The CDR3 is 17 residues long. V was trimmed by 0 bases and J by 4 bases, leaving 21 bases between them. Germline lookup yields CDR1 DFQATT and CDR2 SNEGSKA (reference sequence). The data were obtained in a study of breast tumors, draining lymph nodes, adjacent tissues. General study points: Compared with basal-like, luminal-like tumors shared significantly more repertoire with nontumor tissue.

This receptor was taken from a female donor with breast cancer. Some clones in this sample may be carry-over from other donors' samples. Material: axillary lymph node tissue. The chain is built from TRBV20-1 and TRBJ1-2, with D perhaps TRBD1 (5 bases). The chain's CDR3 is CSARDPLERRGVYGYTF. DNA for the CDR3: TGCAGTGCTAGAGATCCTCTCGAGCGACGGGGGGTCTATGGCTACACCTTC.